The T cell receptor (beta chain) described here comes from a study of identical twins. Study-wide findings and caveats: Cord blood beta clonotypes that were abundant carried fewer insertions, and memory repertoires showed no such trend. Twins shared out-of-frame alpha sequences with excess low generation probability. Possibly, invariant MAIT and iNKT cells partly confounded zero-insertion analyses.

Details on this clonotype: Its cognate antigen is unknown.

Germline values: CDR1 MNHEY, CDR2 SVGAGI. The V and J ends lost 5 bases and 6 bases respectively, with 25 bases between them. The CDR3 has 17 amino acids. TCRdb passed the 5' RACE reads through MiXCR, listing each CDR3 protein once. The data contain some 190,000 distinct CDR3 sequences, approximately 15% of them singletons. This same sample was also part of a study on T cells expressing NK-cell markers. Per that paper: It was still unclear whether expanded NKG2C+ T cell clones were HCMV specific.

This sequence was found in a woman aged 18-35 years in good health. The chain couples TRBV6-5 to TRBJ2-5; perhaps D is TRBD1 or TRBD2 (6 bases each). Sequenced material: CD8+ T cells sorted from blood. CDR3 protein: CASSHHGQRAIQQTQYF. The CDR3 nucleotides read TGTGCCAGCAGTCACCACGGACAGCGGGCGATACAACAGACCCAGTACTTC.